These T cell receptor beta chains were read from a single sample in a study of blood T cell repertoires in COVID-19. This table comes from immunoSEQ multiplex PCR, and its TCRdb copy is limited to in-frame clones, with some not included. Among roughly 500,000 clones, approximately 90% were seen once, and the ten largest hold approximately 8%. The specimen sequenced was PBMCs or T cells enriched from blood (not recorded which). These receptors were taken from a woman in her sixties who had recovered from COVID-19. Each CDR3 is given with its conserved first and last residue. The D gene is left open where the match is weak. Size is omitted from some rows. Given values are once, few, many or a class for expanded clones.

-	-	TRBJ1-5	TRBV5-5	CASSLVGQLSNQPQHF	TGTGCCAGCAGCTTGGTCGGACAGCTTAGCAATCAGCCCCAGCATTTT
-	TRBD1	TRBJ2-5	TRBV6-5	CASSLGQGRGETQYF	TGTGCCAGCAGCTTGGGACAGGGAAGAGGAGAGACCCAGTACTTC
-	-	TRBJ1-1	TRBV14	CASSQKGGRTEAFF	TGTGCCAGCAGCCAAAAGGGGGGGCGGACTGAAGCTTTCTTT
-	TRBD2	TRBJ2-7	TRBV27	CASSYRRAGGPYEQYF	TGTGCCAGCAGTTACCGAAGAGCGGGGGGCCCCTATGAGCAGTACTTC
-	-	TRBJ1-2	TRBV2	CASSEWVGDYGYTF	TGTGCCAGCAGTGAATGGGTGGGCGACTATGGCTACACCTTC
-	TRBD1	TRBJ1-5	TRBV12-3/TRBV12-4	CASSQGGGQPQHF	TGTGCCAGCAGTCAGGGGGGAGGTCAGCCCCAGCATTTT
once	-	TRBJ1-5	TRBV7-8	CASSLVQGNQPQHF	TGTGCCAGCAGCTTAGTGCAGGGCAATCAGCCCCAGCATTTT
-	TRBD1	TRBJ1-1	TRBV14	CASSPQGYLTEAFF	TGTGCCAGCAGCCCACAGGGGTACTTGACTGAAGCTTTCTTT
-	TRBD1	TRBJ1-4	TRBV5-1	CASSLGPGTGNEKLFF	TGCGCCAGCAGCTTGGGGCCCGGGACAGGGAATGAAAAACTGTTTTTT
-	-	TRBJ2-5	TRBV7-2	CASSHGETQYF	TGTGCCAGCAGCCACGGGGAGACCCAGTACTTC
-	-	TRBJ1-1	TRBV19	CASSQGEAFF	TGTGCCAGTAGTCAGGGTGAAGCTTTCTTT
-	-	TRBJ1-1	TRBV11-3	CASSLGGGSEAFF	TGTGCCAGCAGCTTAGGCGGAGGTTCTGAAGCTTTCTTT
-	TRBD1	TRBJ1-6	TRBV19	CASSIPSDRGNSPLHF	TGTGCCAGTAGTATACCGTCGGACAGGGGGAATTCACCCCTCCACTTT
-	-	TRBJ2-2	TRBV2	CASSEVHYTGELFF	TGTGCCAGCAGTGAAGTACATTACACCGGGGAGCTGTTTTTT
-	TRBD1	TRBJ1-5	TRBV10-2	CASSGTGGTQHF	TGCGCCAGCAGTGGAACAGGGGGAACCCAGCATTTT
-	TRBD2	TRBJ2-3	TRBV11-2	CASSLVGGETDTQYF	TGTGCCAGCAGCTTAGTTGGGGGGGAGACAGATACGCAGTATTTT
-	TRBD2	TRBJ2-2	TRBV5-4	CASSLGSSGMNTGELFF	TGTGCCAGCAGCTTGGGGTCTAGCGGGATGAACACCGGGGAGCTGTTTTTT
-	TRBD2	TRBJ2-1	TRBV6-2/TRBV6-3	CASSWGRTVNSAGGRQFF	TGTGCCAGCAGTTGGGGCCGGACGGTCAACTCTGCGGGGGGGAGGCAGTTCTTC
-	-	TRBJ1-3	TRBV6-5	CASSQGSVSGNTIYF	TGTGCCAGCAGCCAAGGCAGCGTCTCTGGAAACACCATATATTTT
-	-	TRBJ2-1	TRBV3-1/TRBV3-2	CASSQETASYNEQFF	TGTGCCAGCAGCCAAGAGACGGCTAGCTACAATGAGCAGTTCTTC
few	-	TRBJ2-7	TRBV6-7	CASSYSIYEQYF	TGTGCCAGCAGTTACTCCATCTACGAGCAGTACTTC
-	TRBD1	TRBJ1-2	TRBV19	CASSIKGTANYGYTF	TGTGCCAGTAGTATAAAGGGGACAGCTAACTATGGCTACACCTTC
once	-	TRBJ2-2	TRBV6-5	CASSYFPGANTGELFF	TGTGCCAGCAGTTACTTCCCGGGTGCGAACACCGGGGAGCTGTTTTTT
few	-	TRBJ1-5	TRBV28	CASIFRGDQPQHF	TGTGCCAGCATCTTCCGGGGTGATCAGCCCCAGCATTTT
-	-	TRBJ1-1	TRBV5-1	CASSLLQENTEAFF	TGCGCCAGCAGCTTACTACAGGAGAACACTGAAGCTTTCTTT
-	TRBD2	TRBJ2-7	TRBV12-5	CASGSLLGGYEQYF	TGTGCTAGTGGTTCACTTCTGGGGGGGTACGAGCAGTACTTC
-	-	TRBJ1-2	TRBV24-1	CATSGPALDYGYTF	TGTGCCACCAGTGGTCCAGCCCTAGACTATGGCTACACCTTC
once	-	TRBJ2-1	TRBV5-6	CASSHSGTSYNEQFF	TGTGCCAGCAGCCACAGCGGAACCTCCTACAATGAGCAGTTCTTC
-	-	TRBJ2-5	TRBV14	CASSRGLLETQYF	TGTGCCAGCAGCAGGGGTTTATTGGAGACCCAGTACTTC
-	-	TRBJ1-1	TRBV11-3	CASSGRTGQNTEAFF	TGTGCCAGCAGCGGCCGAACGGGACAGAACACTGAAGCTTTCTTT
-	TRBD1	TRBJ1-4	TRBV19	CASFPSLQGAVGFNEKLFF	TGTGCCAGTTTCCCCTCCCTCCAGGGGGCGGTGGGTTTTAATGAAAAACTGTTTTTT
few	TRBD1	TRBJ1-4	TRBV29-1	CSVEEDGTGGEKLFF	TGCAGCGTTGAAGAGGACGGGACAGGGGGAGAAAAACTGTTTTTT
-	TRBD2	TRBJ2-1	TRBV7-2	CASSSPASGGNYNEQFF	TGTGCCAGCAGCTCCCCCGCCAGCGGGGGGAACTACAATGAGCAGTTCTTC
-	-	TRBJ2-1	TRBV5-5	CASSSQQGIDNEQFF	TGTGCCAGCAGCTCCCAACAGGGAATTGACAATGAGCAGTTCTTC
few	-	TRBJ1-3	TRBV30	CACLQGYGNTIYF	TGTGCCTGCCTACAGGGATATGGAAACACCATATATTTT
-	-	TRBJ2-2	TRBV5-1	CASSSDFGIRNTGELFF	TGCGCCAGCAGCTCGGATTTCGGGATCCGGAACACCGGGGAGCTGTTTTTT
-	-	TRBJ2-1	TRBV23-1	CASSQSRLGEWTYNEQFF	TGCGCCAGCAGTCAATCGAGGTTAGGGGAATGGACCTACAATGAGCAGTTCTTC
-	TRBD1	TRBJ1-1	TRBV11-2	CASSGQGNTEAFF	TGTGCCAGCTCGGGACAGGGGAACACTGAAGCTTTCTTT
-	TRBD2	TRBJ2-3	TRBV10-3	CAISDPLGTSGGVLTDTQYF	TGTGCCATCAGTGATCCCCTTGGGACTAGCGGGGGGGTACTCACAGATACGCAGTATTTT
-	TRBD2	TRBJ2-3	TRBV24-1	CATSDRLAGGLAQYF	TGTGCCACCAGTGACCGACTAGCGGGGGGGCTGGCGCAGTATTTT
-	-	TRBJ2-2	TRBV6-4	CASRGGPNTGELFF	TGTGCCAGCAGGGGGGGACCTAACACCGGGGAGCTGTTTTTT
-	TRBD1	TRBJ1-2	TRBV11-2	CASSFGQGNYGYTF	TGTGCCAGCAGCTTCGGACAGGGGAACTATGGCTACACCTTC
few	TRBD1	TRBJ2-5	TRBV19	CASSIGGTGVETQYF	TGTGCCAGTAGTATAGGTGGGACAGGGGTAGAGACCCAGTACTTC
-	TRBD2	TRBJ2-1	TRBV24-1	CATSDPRGDQQWEQFF	TGTGCCACCAGTGATCCGCGGGGGGATCAACAATGGGAGCAGTTCTTC
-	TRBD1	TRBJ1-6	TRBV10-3	CAISESTGDSPLHF	TGTGCCATCAGTGAGTCGACAGGGGACTCACCCCTCCACTTT
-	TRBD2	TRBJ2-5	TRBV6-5	CASRRSGGETQYF	TGTGCCAGCCGCCGGAGCGGGGGAGAGACCCAGTACTTC
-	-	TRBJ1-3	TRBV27	CASSPNSGNTIYF	TGTGCCAGCAGTCCCAACAGTGGAAACACCATATATTTT
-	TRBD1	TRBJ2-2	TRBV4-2	CASSQEPGGYTGELFF	TGTGCCAGCAGCCAAGAACCAGGGGGATACACCGGGGAGCTGTTTTTT
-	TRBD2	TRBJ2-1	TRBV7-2	CASSRSGEANEQFF	TGTGCCAGCAGCCGTAGCGGGGAGGCGAATGAGCAGTTCTTC
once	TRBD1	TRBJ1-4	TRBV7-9	CASSPDRNNEKLFF	TGTGCCAGCAGTCCGGACAGGAATAATGAAAAACTGTTTTTT
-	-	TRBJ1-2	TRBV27	CASSLSLVSSGIDGYTF	TGTGCCAGCAGTTTATCGTTGGTTTCTTCAGGGATCGATGGCTACACCTTC
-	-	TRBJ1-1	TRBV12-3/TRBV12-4	CASSLGGGPRFF	TGTGCCAGCAGTTTAGGAGGAGGCCCGCGTTTCTTT
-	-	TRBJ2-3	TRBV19	CASSPSTDTQYF	TGTGCCAGTTCCCCGAGCACAGATACGCAGTATTTT